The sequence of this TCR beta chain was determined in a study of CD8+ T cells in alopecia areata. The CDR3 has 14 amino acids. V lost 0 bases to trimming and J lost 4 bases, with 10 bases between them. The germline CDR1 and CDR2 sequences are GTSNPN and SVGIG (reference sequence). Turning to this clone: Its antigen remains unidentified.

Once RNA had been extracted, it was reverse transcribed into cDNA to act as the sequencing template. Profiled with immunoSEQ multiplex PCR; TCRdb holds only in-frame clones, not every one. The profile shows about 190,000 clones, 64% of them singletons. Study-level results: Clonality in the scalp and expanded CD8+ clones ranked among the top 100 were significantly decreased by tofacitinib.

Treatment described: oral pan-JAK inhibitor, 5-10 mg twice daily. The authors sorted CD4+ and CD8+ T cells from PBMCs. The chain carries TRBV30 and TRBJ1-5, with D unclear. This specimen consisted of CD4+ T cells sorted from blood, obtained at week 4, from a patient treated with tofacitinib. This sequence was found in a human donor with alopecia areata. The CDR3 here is CAWSVLGRNQPQHF. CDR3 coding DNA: TGTGCCTGGAGTGTACTGGGGAGGAATCAGCCCCAGCATTTT.